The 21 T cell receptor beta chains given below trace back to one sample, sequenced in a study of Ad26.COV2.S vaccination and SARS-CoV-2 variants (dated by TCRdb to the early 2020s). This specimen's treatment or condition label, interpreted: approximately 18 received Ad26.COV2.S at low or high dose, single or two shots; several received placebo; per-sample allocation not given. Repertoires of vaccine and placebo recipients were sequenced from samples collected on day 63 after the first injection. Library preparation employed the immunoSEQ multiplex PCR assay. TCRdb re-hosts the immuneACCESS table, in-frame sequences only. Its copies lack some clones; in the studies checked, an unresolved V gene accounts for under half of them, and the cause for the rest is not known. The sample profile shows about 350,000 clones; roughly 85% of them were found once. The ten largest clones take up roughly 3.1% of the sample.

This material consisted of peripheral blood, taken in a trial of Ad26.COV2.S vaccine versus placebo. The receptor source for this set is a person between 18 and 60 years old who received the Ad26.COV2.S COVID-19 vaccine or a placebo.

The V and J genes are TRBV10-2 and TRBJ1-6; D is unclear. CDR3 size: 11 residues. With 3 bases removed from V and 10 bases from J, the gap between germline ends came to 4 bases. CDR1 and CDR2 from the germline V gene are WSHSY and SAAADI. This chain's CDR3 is CASSDYSPLHF. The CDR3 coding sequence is TGCGCCAGCAGTGATTACTCACCCCTCCACTTT.

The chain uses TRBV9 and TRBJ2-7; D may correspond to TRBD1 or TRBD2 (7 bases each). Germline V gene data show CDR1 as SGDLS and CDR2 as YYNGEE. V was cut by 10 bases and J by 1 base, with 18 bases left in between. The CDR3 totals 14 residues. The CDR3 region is CAREARGESYEQYF. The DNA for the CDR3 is TGTGCCCGGGAGGCCAGGGGGGAATCCTACGAGCAGTACTTC.

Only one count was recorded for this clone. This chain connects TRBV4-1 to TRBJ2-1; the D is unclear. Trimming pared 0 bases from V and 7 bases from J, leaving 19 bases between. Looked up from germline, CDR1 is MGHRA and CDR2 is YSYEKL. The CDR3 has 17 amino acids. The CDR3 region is CASSQEGQRYYRNEQFF. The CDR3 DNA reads TGCGCCAGCAGCCAAGAAGGCCAGCGCTACTACCGGAATGAGCAGTTCTTC.

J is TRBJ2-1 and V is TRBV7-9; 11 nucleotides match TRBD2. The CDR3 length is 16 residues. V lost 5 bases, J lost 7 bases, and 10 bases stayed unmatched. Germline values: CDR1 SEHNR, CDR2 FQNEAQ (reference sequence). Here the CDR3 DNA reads TGTGCCAGCAGCCTACCGATAGCGGGGGGGAGGAATGAGCAGTTCTTC. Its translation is CASSLPIAGGRNEQFF.

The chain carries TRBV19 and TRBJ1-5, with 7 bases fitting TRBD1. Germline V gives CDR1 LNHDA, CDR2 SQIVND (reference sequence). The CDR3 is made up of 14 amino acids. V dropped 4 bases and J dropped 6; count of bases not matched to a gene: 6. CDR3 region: CASSTNRGPQPQHF. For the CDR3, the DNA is TGTGCCAGTAGTACGAACAGGGGTCCTCAGCCCCAGCATTTT. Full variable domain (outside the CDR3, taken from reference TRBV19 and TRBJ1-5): DGGITQSPKYLFRKEGQNVTLSCEQNLNHDAMYWYRQDPGQGLRLIYYSQIVNDFQKGDIAEGYSVSREKKESFPLTVTSAQKNPTAFYLCASSTNRGPQPQHFGDGTRLSIL.

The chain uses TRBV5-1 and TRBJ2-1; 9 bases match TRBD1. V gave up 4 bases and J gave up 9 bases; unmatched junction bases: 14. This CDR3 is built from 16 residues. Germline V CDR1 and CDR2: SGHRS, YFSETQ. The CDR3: CASSVLGQGVLPEQFF. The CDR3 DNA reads TGCGCCAGCAGCGTCCTGGGACAGGGCGTCCTCCCTGAGCAGTTCTTC.

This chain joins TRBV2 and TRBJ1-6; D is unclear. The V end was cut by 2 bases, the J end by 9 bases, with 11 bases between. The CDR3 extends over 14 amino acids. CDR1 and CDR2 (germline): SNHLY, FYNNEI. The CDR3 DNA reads TGTGCCAGCAGTGAATACGGGCAGTCTTCACCCCTCCACTTT. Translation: CASSEYGQSSPLHF.

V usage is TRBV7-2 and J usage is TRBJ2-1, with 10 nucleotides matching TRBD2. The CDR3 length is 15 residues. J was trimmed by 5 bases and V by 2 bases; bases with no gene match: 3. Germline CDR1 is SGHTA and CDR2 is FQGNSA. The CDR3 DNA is TGTGCCAGCAGCTTACATAGCGGGGGGAACAATGAGCAGTTCTTC. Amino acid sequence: CASSLHSGGNNEQFF.

The CDR3 sequence: CASTLGTHIDSPLHF. CDR3 sequence (DNA): TGTGCCAGCACCTTAGGGACCCATATCGATTCACCCCTCCACTTT. The genes are TRBV6-5 and TRBJ1-6, with a weak D call TRBD1 (5 bases). This CDR3 spans 15 amino acids. Per the germline V gene, CDR1 is MNHEY and CDR2 is SVGAGI. Trimming took off 7 bases at V and 8 bases at J, with 18 bases between the two ends.

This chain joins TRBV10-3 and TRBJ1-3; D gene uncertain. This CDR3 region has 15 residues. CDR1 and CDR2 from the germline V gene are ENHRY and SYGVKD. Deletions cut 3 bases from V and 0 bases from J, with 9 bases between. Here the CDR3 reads CAISDQANSGNTIYF. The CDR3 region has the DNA TGTGCCATCAGTGATCAGGCCAACTCTGGAAACACCATATATTTT.

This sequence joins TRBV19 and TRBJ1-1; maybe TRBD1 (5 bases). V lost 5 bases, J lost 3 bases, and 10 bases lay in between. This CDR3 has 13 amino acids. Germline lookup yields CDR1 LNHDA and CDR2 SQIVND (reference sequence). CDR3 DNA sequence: TGTGCCAGTAGTTATCGGGGGGACACTGAAGCTTTCTTT. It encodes CASSYRGDTEAFF.

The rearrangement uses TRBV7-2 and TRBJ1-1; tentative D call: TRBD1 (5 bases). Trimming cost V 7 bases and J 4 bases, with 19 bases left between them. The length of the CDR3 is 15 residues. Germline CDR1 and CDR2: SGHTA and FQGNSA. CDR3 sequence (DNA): TGTGCCAGCAACGAGCGGTGGTCTGGGGGCACTGAAGCTTTCTTT. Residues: CASNERWSGGTEAFF.

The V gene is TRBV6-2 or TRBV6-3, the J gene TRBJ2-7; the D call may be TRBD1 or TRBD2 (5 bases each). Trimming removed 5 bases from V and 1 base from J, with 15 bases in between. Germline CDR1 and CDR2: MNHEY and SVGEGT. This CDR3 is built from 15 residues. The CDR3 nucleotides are TGTGCCAGCAGTCCGGTGCGTGGGGGATCCTACGAGCAGTACTTC. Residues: CASSPVRGGSYEQYF.

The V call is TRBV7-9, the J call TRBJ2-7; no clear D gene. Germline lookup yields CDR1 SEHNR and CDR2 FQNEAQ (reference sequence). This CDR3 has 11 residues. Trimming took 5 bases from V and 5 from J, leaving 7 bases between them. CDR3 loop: CASSLADEQYF. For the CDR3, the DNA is TGTGCCAGCAGCCTGGCGGACGAGCAGTACTTC.

The CDR3 DNA follows: TGTGCCAGCAGTTCCTTACCTGCCGAGCAGTACTTC. It yields the protein CASSSLPAEQYF. V and J are TRBV28 and TRBJ2-7; unclear D gene. The germline CDR1 and CDR2 sequences are MDHEN and SYDVKM. V was pared by 4 bases and J by 6 bases, with 10 bases between. The length of the CDR3 is 12 residues.

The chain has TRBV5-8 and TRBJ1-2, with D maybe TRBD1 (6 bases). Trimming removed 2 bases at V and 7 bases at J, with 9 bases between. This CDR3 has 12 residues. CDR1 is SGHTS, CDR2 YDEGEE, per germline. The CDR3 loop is CASSLQGRGYTF. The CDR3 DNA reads TGTGCCAGCAGCTTACAGGGTCGTGGCTACACCTTC.

CDR3 coding DNA: TGTGCCAGCAGCTTGAGTTCTAGGCGCAATCCCCATGAGCAGTTCTTC. Residues: CASSLSSRRNPHEQFF. V and J are TRBV5-4 and TRBJ2-1; D is unclear. V was trimmed by 1 base and J by 8 bases, leaving 19 bases between them. This CDR3 has 16 amino acids. Germline V lookup: CDR1 SGHNT, CDR2 YYREEE (reference sequence). Full variable domain (rest looked up from reference TRBV5-4 and TRBJ2-1): ETGVTQSPTHLIKTRGQQVTLRCSSQSGHNTVSWYQQALGQGPQFIFQYYREEENGRGNFPPRFSGLQFPNYSSELNVNALELDDSALYLCASSLSSRRNPHEQFFGPGTRLTVL.

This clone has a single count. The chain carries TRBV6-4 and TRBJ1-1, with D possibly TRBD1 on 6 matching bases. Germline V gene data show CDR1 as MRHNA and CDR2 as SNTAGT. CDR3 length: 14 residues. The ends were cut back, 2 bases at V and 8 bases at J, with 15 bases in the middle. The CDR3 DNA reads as TGTGCCAGCAGTGACGGAATCCAGGGGAGGGAAGCTTTCTTT. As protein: CASSDGIQGREAFF.

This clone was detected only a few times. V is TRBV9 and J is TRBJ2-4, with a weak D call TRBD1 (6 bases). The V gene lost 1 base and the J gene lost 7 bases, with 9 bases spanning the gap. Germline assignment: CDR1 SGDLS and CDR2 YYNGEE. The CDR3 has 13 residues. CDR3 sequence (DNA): TGTGCCAGCAGCGTAACCAGGGGTAACATTCAGTACTTC. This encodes CASSVTRGNIQYF.

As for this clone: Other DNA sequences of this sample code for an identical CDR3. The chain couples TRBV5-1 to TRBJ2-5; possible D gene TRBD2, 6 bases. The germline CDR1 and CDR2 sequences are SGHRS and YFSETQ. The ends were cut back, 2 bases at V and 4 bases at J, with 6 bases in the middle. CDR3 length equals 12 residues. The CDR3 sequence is CASSLAGETQYF. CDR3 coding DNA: TGCGCCAGCAGCTTAGCGGGAGAGACCCAGTACTTC.

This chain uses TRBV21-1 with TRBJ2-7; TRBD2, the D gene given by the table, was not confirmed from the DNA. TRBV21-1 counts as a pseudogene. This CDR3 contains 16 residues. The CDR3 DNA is TGTGCCAGCAGCAAAAGGCGATGGGGGGGCCGCAACGAGCAGTACTTC. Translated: CASSKRRWGGRNEQYF.